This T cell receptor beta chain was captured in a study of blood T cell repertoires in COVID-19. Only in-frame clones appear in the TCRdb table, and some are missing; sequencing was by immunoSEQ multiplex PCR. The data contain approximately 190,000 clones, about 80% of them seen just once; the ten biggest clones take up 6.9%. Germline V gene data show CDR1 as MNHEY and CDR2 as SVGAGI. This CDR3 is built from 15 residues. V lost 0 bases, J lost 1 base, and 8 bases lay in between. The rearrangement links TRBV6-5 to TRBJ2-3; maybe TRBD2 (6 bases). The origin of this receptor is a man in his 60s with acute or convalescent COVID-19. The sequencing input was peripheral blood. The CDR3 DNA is TGTGCCAGCAGTTACTCGGGGACTCGCACAGATACGCAGTATTTT. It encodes CASSYSGTRTDTQYF.